This T cell receptor (beta chain) derives from a study of shared clonotypes between healthy human individuals. V lost 6 bases, J lost 0 bases, and 11 bases lay in between. The CDR3 extends over 14 amino acids. CDR1 SGHTA and CDR2 FQGNSA come from the germline V gene. Note on this clone: Antigen: not known.

General study findings and limits: Rarefaction demonstrated incomplete sorted-subset sequencing despite large depth. Sharing across a handful of donors was seen in roughly 5% of naive CD4 clonotypes. Against clonotypes common to all four donors, non-shared ones had lower generation probabilities.

Measured with immunoSEQ multiplex PCR; TCRdb has only the in-frame clones, and not every one. The data show a few million clones, with roughly nine tenths seen just once and 0.11% to 0.15% held by the top ten. The gene calls are TRBV7-2 and TRBJ1-2; a weak D match, TRBD1 (5 bases). The material sequenced was naive CD4+ T cells sorted from blood. Subset of the sample: CD45RA+ positively selected. This TCR was recovered from a man younger than 35 in good health. The CDR3 DNA sequence: TGTGCCAGCAGAACAGGAGGTACTAACTATGGCTACACCTTC. This translates into CASRTGGTNYGYTF.